These 20 T cell receptor beta chains were sequenced from one sample in a study of blood T cell repertoires in COVID-19. TCRdb's table, derived via immunoSEQ multiplex PCR, lists solely in-frame clones and lacks some. The data show about 330,000 clones, approximately 88% seen once. The sequencing sample was made of peripheral blood. Source of these receptors: a woman in her 50s with active or convalescent COVID-19.

The gene calls are TRBV18 and TRBJ2-5; D remains ambiguous. This CDR3 has 13 residues. The V end lost 5 bases, the J end lost 1 base, and 8 bases lay between the germline ends. Per germline, CDR1 KGHSH and CDR2 LQKENI. CDR3 amino acids: CASSAVTQETQYF. Here the CDR3 DNA reads TGTGCCAGCTCAGCGGTAACCCAAGAGACCCAGTACTTC.

Comment on this clone: Different DNA sequences within this sample yield the same CDR3. The DNA for the CDR3 is TGTGCCAGCAGTTCTGGACAGTCCTATGGCTACACCTTC. Translated, it gives CASSSGQSYGYTF. V gene TRBV12-3 or TRBV12-4 combines with J gene TRBJ1-2; D possibly corresponds to TRBD1 (6 bases). Trimming took off 4 bases at V and 4 bases at J, with 10 bases between the two ends. The CDR3 has 13 amino acids.

V gene TRBV5-1 combines with J gene TRBJ1-3; weak D call: TRBD1 (6 bases). V lost 0 bases and J lost 7, with 17 bases in between. Germline assignment: CDR1 SGHRS and CDR2 YFSETQ. The CDR3 contains 16 residues. CDR3 sequence reads: CASSLGGETGRNTIYF. The CDR3, as DNA: TGCGCCAGCAGCTTGGGGGGTGAGACAGGTCGGAACACCATATATTTT.

V gene TRBV1 combines with J gene TRBJ2-1; the table assigns TRBD2, which was not confirmed against the DNA. TRBV1 is recorded as a pseudogene. The CDR3 consists of 20 residues. The CDR3 region is CTSSSRLAGDKISSYNEQFF. The CDR3 DNA sequence: TGCACCAGCAGCTCCCGACTAGCGGGAGATAAAATCAGCTCCTACAATGAGCAGTTCTTC.

Only one count was recorded for this clone. The chain is built from TRBV7-8 and TRBJ2-7, with 12 positions matching TRBD2. The CDR3 covers 14 residues. Germline CDR1 and CDR2: SGHVS and FQNEAQ. V dropped 5 bases and J dropped 12; count of bases not matched to a gene: 11. CDR3 coding DNA: TGTGCCAGCAGCCTCCGCGGACTAGCGGGACTTTTGTACTTC. Translation: CASSLRGLAGLLYF.

The rearrangement joins TRBV6-2 or TRBV6-3 to TRBJ1-6; a weak D match, TRBD1 (5 bases). This CDR3 has 16 residues. The germline CDR1 and CDR2 sequences are MNHEY and SVGEGT. V lost 0 bases to trimming and J lost 9 bases, with 15 bases between them. The CDR3 reads CASSYSGTTIGSPLHF. Written as DNA, the CDR3 is TGTGCCAGCAGTTACTCTGGGACTACTATCGGTTCACCCCTCCACTTT.

This clone was picked up a small number of times. V usage is TRBV2 and J usage is TRBJ2-2; D is uncertain. V gave up 6 bases and J gave up 3 bases, with 17 bases separating them. This CDR3 comprises 16 residues. Germline CDR1 SNHLY, CDR2 FYNNEI. CDR3 bases: TGTGCCAGCAGCCCCCTCACCACAATCTACACCGGGGAGCTGTTTTTT. Protein: CASSPLTTIYTGELFF. Looking up the rest from reference TRBV2 and TRBJ2-2 gives the full variable domain: EPEVTQTPSHQVTQMGQEVILRCVPISNHLYFYWYRQILGQKVEFLVSFYNNEISEKSEIFDDQFSVERPDGSNFTLKIRSTKLEDSAMYFCASSPLTTIYTGELFFGEGSRLTVL.

J is TRBJ2-1 and V is TRBV7-3; D possibly corresponds to TRBD1 (5 bases). This CDR3 region has 18 residues. Trimming cost V 1 base and J 7 bases, with 23 bases left between them. CDR1 is SGHTA, CDR2 FQGTGA, per germline. CDR3 sequence reads: CASSLIPQGILRSNEQFF. CDR3 nucleotide sequence: TGTGCCAGCAGCTTAATTCCCCAGGGTATCCTAAGGTCTAATGAGCAGTTCTTC.

The rearrangement uses TRBV11-1 and TRBJ1-1; 8 nucleotides agree with TRBD1. CDR3 length: 14 amino acids. J gave up 4 bases and V 4 bases, and 5 bases lay outside the gene matches. Germline assignment: CDR1 SGHAT and CDR2 FQDESV (reference sequence). Written as DNA, the CDR3 is TGTGCCAGCAGCTCCAACAGGGGGAGCACTGAAGCTTTCTTT. It yields the protein CASSSNRGSTEAFF. The full variable domain, completed using reference TRBV11-1 and TRBJ1-1, is EAEVAQSPRYKITEKSQAVAFWCDPISGHATLYWYRQILGQGPELLVQFQDESVVDDSQLPKDRFSAERLKGVDSTLKIQPAELGDSAMYLCASSSNRGSTEAFFGQGTRLTVV.

This clone was observed a single time. V is TRBV9 and J is TRBJ2-3; TRBD2 aligns across 10 bases. The V segment lost 4 bases and the J segment 0 bases; nucleotides outside the gene matches: 11. CDR3 length: 18 amino acids. The germline V gene has CDR1 SGDLS and CDR2 YYNGEE. CDR3 sequence reads: CASSSQRGGPWSTDTQYF. The CDR3, as DNA: TGTGCCAGCAGCTCTCAGCGGGGGGGCCCTTGGAGCACAGATACGCAGTATTTT.

The chain employs TRBV28 and TRBJ2-1, with D possibly being TRBD1 (6 bases). V was trimmed by 11 bases and J by 9 bases, leaving 17 bases between them. Germline V gene data show CDR1 as MDHEN and CDR2 as SYDVKM. The CDR3 is 12 amino acids. CDR3 loop: CAAVGGRLEQFF. Written as DNA, the CDR3 is TGTGCCGCCGTAGGGGGTAGGCTTGAGCAGTTCTTC.

Here the CDR3 DNA reads TGTGCCAGCAGCCACCGGGTAGCGGGAGGCCAGACCTACGAGCAGTACTTC. Its protein is CASSHRVAGGQTYEQYF. V is TRBV4-2 and J is TRBJ2-7, with 10 nucleotides matching TRBD2. This CDR3 region has 17 residues. The J segment lost 2 bases and the V segment lost 3 bases, leaving 10 bases of the junction unmatched. Germline CDR1 reads LGHNA; CDR2 reads YNFKEQ.

V and J are TRBV7-6 and TRBJ2-7; 10 positions match TRBD1. CDR1 and CDR2 from the germline V gene are SGHVS and FNYEAQ. The trim removed 1 base at V and 1 base at J, leaving 4 bases unmatched. CDR3 size: 16 residues. CDR3 nucleotide sequence: TGTGCCAGCAGCTTAGTAGCGGGACAGGGGTCCTACGAGCAGTACTTC. Protein sequence: CASSLVAGQGSYEQYF.

The chain links TRBV6-6 to TRBJ1-5; 9 bases match TRBD1. CDR3 length: 14 residues. CDR1 and CDR2 from the germline V gene are MNHNY and SVGAGI (reference sequence). V dropped 7 bases and J dropped 2; count of bases not matched to a gene: 3. CDR3 sequence (DNA): TGTGCCAGCACCAGACAGGGGGGCAATCAGCCCCAGCATTTT. It codes for CASTRQGGNQPQHF.

The chain joins TRBV5-4 to TRBJ1-1; D unclear. Germline CDR1 reads SGHNT; CDR2 reads YYREEE (reference sequence). The CDR3 is 13 residues long. Trimming removed 5 bases at V and 2 bases at J, with 10 bases between. This chain's CDR3 is CASRIAENTEAFF. CDR3 sequence (DNA): TGTGCCAGCAGAATTGCGGAAAACACTGAAGCTTTCTTT.

Details on this clone: The same CDR3 can be traced to other DNA sequences in this sample. The chain uses TRBV18 and TRBJ2-3; D not certain. V was shortened by 0 bases and J by 4 bases, with 5 bases between the two germline ends. Germline V lookup: CDR1 KGHSH, CDR2 LQKENI. There are 13 residues in the CDR3. CDR3 in amino acids: CASSPPSADTQYF. In nucleotides, the CDR3 is TGTGCCAGCTCACCACCGTCGGCAGATACGCAGTATTTT. The whole variable domain, filled in from reference TRBV18 and TRBJ2-3, reads NAGVMQNPRHLVRRRGQEARLRCSPMKGHSHVYWYRQLPEEGLKFMVYLQKENIIDESGMPKERFSAEFPKEGPSILRIQQVVRGDSAAYFCASSPPSADTQYFGPGTRLTVL.

V is TRBV18 and J is TRBJ2-7; D is unresolved. Trimming shortened V by 4 bases and J by 2 bases, and 15 bases separated the two germline ends. The CDR3 length is 15 residues. Germline V CDR1 and CDR2: KGHSH, LQKENI. In DNA form, the CDR3 reads TGTGCCAGCTCACGCGGATCAGCCTCTACCTACGAGCAGTACTTC. Translation gives CASSRGSASTYEQYF.

The CDR3 protein is CASSLGTSGGTSTDTQYF. The CDR3 DNA sequence: TGTGCCAGCAGCCTCGGGACTAGCGGGGGAACTAGCACAGATACGCAGTATTTT. The genes are TRBV7-6 and TRBJ2-3; 14 bases agree with TRBD2. This CDR3 comprises 18 residues. Trimming removed 5 bases from V and 0 bases from J; junction bases left unmatched: 7. Germline CDR1 and CDR2: SGHVS and FNYEAQ.

This clone was recorded only once. The rearrangement links TRBV6-5 to TRBJ1-4; D possibly corresponds to TRBD1 (5 bases). V gave up 5 bases and J gave up 0 bases, with 10 bases separating them. The CDR3 is made up of 15 amino acids. Germline V gene data show CDR1 as MNHEY and CDR2 as SVGAGI. For the CDR3, the DNA is TGTGCCAGCAGTAGGGACTCCTCAACTAATGAAAAACTGTTTTTT. Translating gives CASSRDSSTNEKLFF.

The chain employs TRBV28 and TRBJ2-7; D is unresolved. V lost 3 bases to trimming and J lost 3 bases, with 9 bases between them. The CDR3 sequence is 13 residues long. The germline V gene encodes CDR1 MDHEN and CDR2 SYDVKM. Here the CDR3 reads CASSLSLFYEQYF. The DNA of the CDR3 is TGTGCCAGCAGTTTGTCACTTTTCTACGAGCAGTACTTC.